This is a list of T cell receptor beta chains from one sample in a study of beta chain features in type 1 diabetes. Sequencing was performed with immunoSEQ multiplex PCR; in TCRdb, only in-frame clones are kept and a portion is missing. The profile shows about 170,000 clones, approximately 8.4% of them singletons. The material sequenced was central memory CD4+ T cells from blood. The receptors originated from a young man with type 1 diabetes. Both conserved end residues are part of each CDR3. The order of the fields is CDR3 protein, CDR3 DNA, J gene, D gene, clone size, V gene. The D gene is left open where the match is weak. For some rows the clone size is stated as once, few or many, or as a class when expanded; others skip it.

CDR3aa: CASSLDPSGRVEYF
CDR3nt: TGCGCCAGCAGCTTGGATCCTAGCGGGAGGGTGGAGTACTTC
j_gene: TRBJ2-7
d_gene: TRBD2
abundance: many
v_gene: TRBV5-1

CDR3aa: CASSRGTSRDEQYF
CDR3nt: TGTGCCAGCAGCCGTGGGACATCTAGAGACGAGCAGTACTTC
j_gene: TRBJ2-7
d_gene: -
abundance: many
v_gene: TRBV7-9

CDR3aa: CASSERPESQHF
CDR3nt: TGTGCCAGCAGTGAGAGACCGGAGTCCCAGCATTTT
j_gene: TRBJ1-5
d_gene: -
abundance: -
v_gene: TRBV2

CDR3aa: CASSLGDRATDTQYF
CDR3nt: TGTGCCAGCAGTTTAGGGGACAGGGCCACAGATACGCAGTATTTT
j_gene: TRBJ2-3
d_gene: TRBD1
abundance: -
v_gene: TRBV28

CDR3aa: CASSSTGQGVGDEQYF
CDR3nt: TGTGCCAGCAGTTCTACGGGCCAGGGCGTTGGAGACGAGCAGTACTTC
j_gene: TRBJ2-7
d_gene: -
abundance: few
v_gene: TRBV28

CDR3aa: CASSPDTGYYGYTF
CDR3nt: TGTGCCAGCAGCCCAGATACAGGGTACTATGGCTACACCTTC
j_gene: TRBJ1-2
d_gene: -
abundance: -
v_gene: TRBV9

CDR3aa: CAWSPLWNTGELFF
CDR3nt: TGTGCCTGGAGTCCCCTCTGGAACACCGGGGAGCTGTTTTTT
j_gene: TRBJ2-2
d_gene: -
abundance: many
v_gene: TRBV30

CDR3aa: CAREDANNPQHF
CDR3nt: TGTGCCAGGGAGGACGCAAACAATCCCCAGCATTTT
j_gene: TRBJ1-5
d_gene: -
abundance: few
v_gene: TRBV21-1

CDR3aa: CASGQWLAGTYNEQFF
CDR3nt: TGCGCCAGCGGGCAATGGCTAGCGGGTACCTACAATGAGCAGTTCTTC
j_gene: TRBJ2-1
d_gene: TRBD2
abundance: -
v_gene: TRBV4-3

CDR3aa: CASSYIGTGRNTIYF
CDR3nt: TGTGCCAGCAGTTACATCGGGACAGGTAGAAACACCATATATTTT
j_gene: TRBJ1-3
d_gene: TRBD1
abundance: -
v_gene: TRBV6-6

CDR3aa: CASSVGQGSTEAFF
CDR3nt: TGTGCCAGCAGCGTAGGACAGGGGAGCACTGAAGCTTTCTTT
j_gene: TRBJ1-1
d_gene: TRBD1
abundance: -
v_gene: TRBV6-5

CDR3aa: CASSFSTSSYEQYF
CDR3nt: TGTGCCAGCAGCTTCTCTACTAGCTCCTACGAGCAGTACTTC
j_gene: TRBJ2-7
d_gene: -
abundance: few
v_gene: TRBV7-9

CDR3aa: CAWSRTGVYEQYF
CDR3nt: TGTGCCTGGAGTAGAACAGGGGTCTACGAGCAGTACTTC
j_gene: TRBJ2-7
d_gene: TRBD1
abundance: -
v_gene: TRBV30